The following is a T cell receptor (beta chain) sequence with its context. What it binds is not known. CD4+ T cells from unexposed donors were obtained before the COVID-19 pandemic (2011-2018). After about 10 days of culture, CD4+ T cells were isolated. Sequencing was performed with immunoSEQ multiplex PCR; in TCRdb, only in-frame clones are kept and a portion is missing. This table holds approximately 22,000 clones, 55% to 80% found once. This entry comes from a study of CD4 T cells in relation to SARS-CoV-2 and coronaviruses. Study-wide background: After approximately 10 days of antigen culture, PBMC TCR beta CDR3s were sequenced.

The CDR3 runs 13 residues. The germline V gene has CDR1 SEHNR and CDR2 FQNEAQ (reference sequence). V lost 1 base to trimming and J lost 1 base, with 4 bases between them. Sequencing was done on a sample of CD4+ T cells from PBMCs, cultured in vitro. The sequence was collected from a human donor in good health. V usage is TRBV7-9 and J usage is TRBJ2-5; D unclear. Written as DNA, the CDR3 is TGTGCCAGCAGCTTAGGCAGCCAAGAGACCCAGTACTTC. Amino acid sequence: CASSLGSQETQYF.